This TCR beta chain was captured in a study of blood T cells in healthy people across ages. Trimming cost V 7 bases and J 2 bases; bases outside gene matches: 6. CDR1 and CDR2 from the germline V gene are SQVTM and ANQGSEA. This CDR3 is 13 amino acids long. Primed by a sample-barcoded 5' primer and a J-beta primer mix, a second PCR proceeded for roughly 7 to 12 cycles. TCRdb reprocessed the 5' RACE reads with MiXCR, giving one entry per CDR3 protein. Of about 1.5 million distinct CDR3 sequences listed, 40% to 50% were seen once; the top ten hold approximately 7.9%. Findings of the study overall: Expanded clonotype changes were possibly confounded by unknown donor CMV status. The long-lived group displayed more naive CD4+ cells, plus higher diversity, than the aged donors did.

This clonotype was seen more than once but under ten times. Antigen unknown. Sequenced input: blood. The receptor was derived from a woman under 30 in good health. The chain carries TRBV29-1 and TRBJ2-7; 9 nucleotides align to TRBD2. For the CDR3, the DNA is TGCAGCGGCGCGGGGGGGGGACCCTACGAGCAGTACTTC. Amino acid sequence: CSGAGGGPYEQYF.